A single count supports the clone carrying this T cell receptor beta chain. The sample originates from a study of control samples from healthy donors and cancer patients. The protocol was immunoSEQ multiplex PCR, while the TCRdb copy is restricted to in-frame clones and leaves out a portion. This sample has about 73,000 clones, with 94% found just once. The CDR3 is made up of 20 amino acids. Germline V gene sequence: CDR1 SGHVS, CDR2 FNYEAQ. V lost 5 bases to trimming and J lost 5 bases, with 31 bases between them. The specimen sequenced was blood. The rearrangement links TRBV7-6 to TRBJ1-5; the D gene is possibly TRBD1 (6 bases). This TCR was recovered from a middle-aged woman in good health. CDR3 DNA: TGTGCCAGCAGCCCCTCTTACTTTTCAGGGGAGGGTATTGTGGATCAGCCCCAGCATTTT. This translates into CASSPSYFSGEGIVDQPQHF.